Below, 11 T cell receptor beta chains from the same sample are listed, as sequenced in a study of long-term antiretroviral therapy in people with HIV. The authors ran the immunoSEQ assay, v3.0, at survey level. Repertoires were generated with immunoSEQ multiplex PCR, while TCRdb's copy carries only in-frame clones and drops some. The table includes roughly 17,000 clones, 90% to 95% detected once. Sequences were derived from unsorted PBMCs, sampled 0.3 years after starting antiretroviral therapy. All receptors derive from a man between 60 and 75 years old with HIV.

V and J are TRBV27 and TRBJ1-5; 8 bases are shared with TRBD1. J gave up 2 bases and V 3 bases, and 6 bases lay outside the gene matches. The CDR3 is made up of 16 amino acids. The germline CDR1 and CDR2 sequences are MNHEY and SMNVEV (reference sequence). The CDR3 DNA reads TGTGCCAGCAGTTTGAGTACAGGGGGTGGCAATCAGCCCCAGCATTTT. Its protein is CASSLSTGGGNQPQHF.

This chain joins TRBV19 and TRBJ2-5, with TRBD1 identical over 9 bases. Per the germline V gene, CDR1 is LNHDA and CDR2 is SQIVND (reference sequence). J lost 3 bases, V lost 5 bases, and 10 bases had no gene match. This CDR3 contains 16 residues. DNA for the CDR3: TGTGCCAGTAGTCTCGAGGGGGGACAGGGAAAAGAGACCCAGTACTTC. It yields the protein CASSLEGGQGKETQYF.

The CDR3 nucleotides read TGCGCCAGCAGTGGGGGACAGCTGTATGAAAAACTGTTTTTT. Translated, it gives CASSGGQLYEKLFF. The genes are TRBV5-1 and TRBJ1-4, with TRBD1 matching over 7 bases. The CDR3 contains 14 residues. With V trimmed by 5 bases and J by 6 bases, 7 bases remained unmatched. Germline V lookup: CDR1 SGHRS, CDR2 YFSETQ.

The rearrangement links TRBV9 to TRBJ2-7; 7 bases are shared with TRBD2. This CDR3 comprises 15 residues. The germline V gene encodes CDR1 SGDLS and CDR2 YYNGEE. The V segment lost 3 bases and the J segment 4 bases; nucleotides outside the gene matches: 10. The CDR3 sequence: CASSAWGGETYEQYF. DNA for the CDR3: TGTGCCAGCAGCGCATGGGGGGGGGAAACTTACGAGCAGTACTTC.

The genes are TRBV7-2 and TRBJ2-3, with D unresolved. V lost 0 bases and J 2 bases, leaving 6 bases between the germline ends. This CDR3 is 14 amino acids long. Germline CDR1 reads SGHTA; CDR2 reads FQGNSA. The CDR3 sequence: CASSLAGNTDTQYF. The CDR3 nucleotides are TGTGCCAGCAGCTTAGCAGGCAACACAGATACGCAGTATTTT. The whole variable domain, remainder taken from reference TRBV7-2 and TRBJ2-3, is GAGVSQSPSNKVTEKGKDVELRCDPISGHTALYWYRQSLGQGLEFLIYFQGNSAPDKSGLPSDRFSAERTGGSVSTLTIQRTQQEDSAVYLCASSLAGNTDTQYFGPGTRLTVL.

The V call is TRBV6-1, the J call TRBJ2-2; D gene ambiguous. Per germline, CDR1 MNHNS and CDR2 SASEGT. The CDR3 loop spans 17 amino acids. The V end was cut by 4 bases, the J end by 0 bases, with 15 bases between. As DNA, the CDR3 is TGTGCCAGCAGTGCCGAAGTACTGGGCTCGAACACCGGGGAGCTGTTTTTT. Amino acids: CASSAEVLGSNTGELFF.

The chain employs TRBV27 and TRBJ2-5, with D perhaps TRBD1 (5 bases). The DNA matches TRBJ2-7 better at its end, which makes the J call doubtful. The CDR3 has 16 residues. Germline V lookup: CDR1 MNHEY, CDR2 SMNVEV (reference sequence). CDR3: CASSFLRQSRTYEQYF. The DNA of the CDR3 is TGTGCCAGCAGTTTCCTGCGACAGAGCCGCACCTACGAGCAGTACTTC.

This sequence joins TRBV7-6 and TRBJ2-2; 10 positions agree with TRBD2. Looked up from germline, CDR1 is SGHVS and CDR2 is FNYEAQ. The V segment lost 4 bases and the J segment 2 bases; nucleotides outside the gene matches: 4. This CDR3 spans 16 amino acids. As DNA, the CDR3 is TGTGCCAGCAGCTATAGCGGGGGGTCAAACACCGGGGAGCTGTTTTTT. As protein: CASSYSGGSNTGELFF.

This clone was recorded a few times. This chain joins TRBV6-5 and TRBJ1-5; D is possibly TRBD1 (5 bases). From germline, CDR1 is MNHEY and CDR2 SVGAGI. V dropped 6 bases and J dropped 6 bases, with 12 bases sitting between them. The CDR3 is 13 amino acids. CDR3 nucleotide sequence: TGTGCCAGCAGCCCAGGGTTAAGTCAGCCCCAGCATTTT. It is translated as CASSPGLSQPQHF.

This clone was seen a single time. The rearrangement joins TRBV5-1 to TRBJ2-5; 14 nucleotides align to TRBD2. The CDR3 extends over 16 amino acids. Per the germline V gene, CDR1 is SGHRS and CDR2 is YFSETQ. Trimming at V came to 2 bases and at J to 4 bases, leaving 4 bases not matched to a gene. Here the CDR3 DNA reads TGCGCCAGCAGCTTCGGGACTAGCGGGGGTCGAGAGACCCAGTACTTC. Translating gives CASSFGTSGGRETQYF.

This rearrangement joins TRBV7-9 to TRBJ2-5, with D perhaps given as TRBD1 or TRBD2 (5 bases each). CDR1 is SEHNR and CDR2 is FQNEAQ in the germline V gene (reference sequence). Trimming took 3 bases from V and 2 from J, leaving 10 bases between them. The CDR3 loop spans 14 amino acids. In DNA, the CDR3 is TGTGCCAGCAGCTTTTGGGACGGACAAGAGACCCAGTACTTC. Translation gives CASSFWDGQETQYF.